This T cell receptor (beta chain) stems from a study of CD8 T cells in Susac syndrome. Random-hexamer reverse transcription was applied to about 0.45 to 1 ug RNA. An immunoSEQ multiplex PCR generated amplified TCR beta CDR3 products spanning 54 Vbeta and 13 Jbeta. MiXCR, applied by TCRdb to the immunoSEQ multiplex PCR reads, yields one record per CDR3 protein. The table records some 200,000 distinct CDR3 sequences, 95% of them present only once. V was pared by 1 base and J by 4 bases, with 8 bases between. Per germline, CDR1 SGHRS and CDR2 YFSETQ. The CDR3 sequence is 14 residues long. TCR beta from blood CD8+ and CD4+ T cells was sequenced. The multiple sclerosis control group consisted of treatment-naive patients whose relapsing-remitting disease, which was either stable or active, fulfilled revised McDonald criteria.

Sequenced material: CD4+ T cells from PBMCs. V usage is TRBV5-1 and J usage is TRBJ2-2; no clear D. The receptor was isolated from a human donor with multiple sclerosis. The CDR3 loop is CASSLLASTGELFF. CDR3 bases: TGCGCCAGCAGCTTGCTGGCGAGCACCGGGGAGCTGTTTTTT.